The clone carrying this TCR beta chain was counted a few times. With 8 bases clipped from V and 1 base from J, the junction kept 7 bases outside the gene matches. Germline V lookup: CDR1 MNHEY, CDR2 SVGAGI. The CDR3 sequence is 15 residues long. This sample stems from a study of blood T cell repertoires in COVID-19. Study overall: Spain, Italy and the United States supplied samples that represented acute and convalescent COVID-19. PBMCs, B-cell-depleted T cells, or T cells were the source of the cDNA or gDNA that made up the material.

In the original workflow: Amplified reference gene primers provided the basis for estimating nucleated cell counts. The assay was immunoSEQ multiplex PCR, and TCRdb's table has in-frame clones only and misses some. V, J and clone size are taken as reported in that table, and D and trimming were inferred from the DNA itself. The repertoire holds tens of thousands of clones, with 91% as singletons. This TCR derives from a human donor with active COVID-19. The donor label of this sample is uncertain. This rearrangement joins TRBV6-5 to TRBJ2-7; 11 bases match TRBD1. The sample comprised peripheral blood. In nucleotides, the CDR3 is TGTGCCAGCTCTCTAGGGACAGGGGGATCCTACGAGCAGTACTTC. It specifies CASSLGTGGSYEQYF.